What follows are 28 T cell receptor beta chains derived from one specimen sequenced in a study of T cells after yellow fever vaccination. MiXCR, applied by TCRdb to the 5' RACE reads, yields one record per CDR3 protein. Of about 210,000 distinct CDR3 sequences in the sample, approximately 3% were seen once. The sample here was CD4+ T cells sorted from PBMCs, taken 10 days after the yellow fever booster vaccination. The receptors derive from a man aged 18 to 29 who received the YFV17D yellow fever vaccine.

This clonotype came up many times. The V and J genes are TRBV7-9 and TRBJ1-1; D is ambiguous. Germline V gives CDR1 SEHNR, CDR2 FQNEAQ (reference sequence). The V gene lost 3 bases and the J gene lost 5 bases, with 7 bases spanning the gap. This CDR3 region has 12 residues. CDR3 nucleotide sequence: TGTGCCAGCAGCTTGCTGGGGACTGAAGCTTTCTTT. Protein sequence: CASSLLGTEAFF. The whole variable domain, remainder taken from reference TRBV7-9 and TRBJ1-1, is DTGVSQNPRHKITKRGQNVTFRCDPISEHNRLYWYRQTLGQGPEFLTYFQNEAQLEKSRLLSDRFSAERPKGSFSTLEIQRTEQGDSAMYLCASSLLGTEAFFGQGTRLTVV.

This clonotype was found many times. The rearrangement joins TRBV7-2 to TRBJ2-7; TRBD2 is a possible D gene (6 bases). CDR3 length equals 14 residues. Germline assignment: CDR1 SGHTA and CDR2 FQGNSA. Trimming pared 10 bases from V and 0 bases from J, leaving 16 bases between. The CDR3 DNA follows: TGTGCCACCCAAGCTCGGGGGAGCTCCTACGAGCAGTACTTC. Translated: CATQARGSSYEQYF.

This clonotype was counted many times. The chain combines TRBV11-2 with TRBJ1-1, with D hard to call. The germline gives CDR1 SGHAT, CDR2 FQNNGV. Trimming removed 5 bases at V and 2 bases at J, with 12 bases between. The CDR3 totals 14 residues. In DNA, the CDR3 is TGTGCCAGCAGCCAGCGGGCCGGTAACACTGAAGCTTTCTTT. Protein product: CASSQRAGNTEAFF.

The gene calls are TRBV29-1 and TRBJ2-3; tentatively, D is TRBD2 (6 bases). The CDR3 loop spans 14 amino acids. Looked up from germline, CDR1 is SQVTM and CDR2 is ANQGSEA. The V end was cut by 3 bases, the J end by 8 bases, with 18 bases between. Written as DNA, the CDR3 is TGCAGCGTTGATGGCGGGGCGCTCTCCAGTACGCAGTATTTT. Translation: CSVDGGALSSTQYF.

The rearrangement uses TRBV28 and TRBJ1-4; 9 bases match TRBD1. The junction had 7 bases not matched to a gene; V was cut back by 6 bases and J by 8 bases. The CDR3 is 14 amino acids. The germline CDR1 and CDR2 sequences are MDHEN and SYDVKM. CDR3 amino acids: CASRNRGQREKLFF. Written as DNA, the CDR3 is TGTGCCAGCAGGAACAGGGGGCAACGGGAAAAACTGTTTTTT.

This clonotype was observed at least ten times. CDR3 protein: CASSQGEGGYQPQHF. The CDR3 nucleotides are TGTGCCAGCAGCCAGGGGGAAGGAGGATATCAGCCCCAGCATTTT. The V gene is TRBV7-2, the J gene TRBJ1-5; 7 nucleotides match TRBD1. The V segment lost 5 bases and the J segment 5 bases; nucleotides outside the gene matches: 9. The germline V gene encodes CDR1 SGHTA and CDR2 FQGNSA. This CDR3 is built from 15 residues.

This clonotype was observed many times. The chain has TRBV7-3 and TRBJ1-5; 7 bases fit TRBD1. Trimming removed 8 bases from V and 0 bases from J; junction bases left unmatched: 4. Germline V CDR1 and CDR2: SGHTA, FQGTGA. The CDR3 length is 14 residues. DNA of the CDR3: TGTGCCAGCGGACGACAGGGTAGCAATCAGCCCCAGCATTTT. It is translated as CASGRQGSNQPQHF.

The gene calls are TRBV2 and TRBJ1-6, with 7 bases aligning to TRBD1. In germline, CDR1 is SNHLY, CDR2 FYNNEI. The CDR3 length is 14 residues. V lost 3 bases, J lost 9 bases, and 5 bases stayed unmatched. In DNA form, the CDR3 reads TGTGCCAGCAGTGACAGGGGGGTAGGTTCACCCCTCCACTTT. This codes for CASSDRGVGSPLHF.

This clonotype showed up just a few times. The V and J genes are TRBV7-2 and TRBJ2-3; D unresolved. V was clipped by 5 bases and J by 4 bases, with 7 bases between them. This CDR3 is built from 12 residues. Germline V gene data show CDR1 as SGHTA and CDR2 as FQGNSA. The CDR3 nucleotides read TGTGCCAGCAGCCTACACGCAGATACGCAGTATTTT. Translation gives CASSLHADTQYF.

This clonotype was picked up a small number of times. This chain connects TRBV7-2 to TRBJ1-3; D is unclear. The germline CDR1 and CDR2 sequences are SGHTA and FQGNSA. The ends were cut back, 6 bases at V and 0 bases at J, with 15 bases in the middle. This CDR3 region has 16 residues. DNA for the CDR3: TGTGCCAGCAGACTTCCGTCATATTACTCTGGAAACACCATATATTTT. Translated: CASRLPSYYSGNTIYF.

This clonotype appeared a few times. J is TRBJ2-1 and V is TRBV5-1; 9 nucleotides align to TRBD1. The CDR3 totals 13 residues. Germline CDR1 is SGHRS and CDR2 is YFSETQ. Unmatched junction bases numbered 2, after V lost 4 bases and J lost 6 bases. CDR3 region: CASSRGQGNEQFF. The CDR3 DNA reads as TGCGCCAGCAGCAGGGGACAGGGCAATGAGCAGTTCTTC.

The CDR3 reads CSARTGLSTDTQYF. The CDR3 DNA follows: TGCAGTGCTAGGACGGGACTAAGCACAGATACGCAGTATTTT. The chain carries TRBV20-1 and TRBJ2-3; 7 bases map to TRBD2. The length of the CDR3 is 14 residues. V was pared by 3 bases and J by 0 bases, with 3 bases of the junction left unmatched. From germline, CDR1 is DFQATT and CDR2 SNEGSKA (reference sequence).

This clonotype appeared a few times. The chain employs TRBV28 and TRBJ2-3; 8 bases fit TRBD2. CDR1 and CDR2 from the germline V gene are MDHEN and SYDVKM. V was clipped by 9 bases and J by 2 bases; unmatched bases: 19. The CDR3 length is 18 residues. The CDR3 DNA follows: TGTGCCAGTGACCCCAACATTACTAGCGGCCGTGACACAGATACGCAGTATTTT. Amino acid sequence: CASDPNITSGRDTDTQYF.

This clonotype appeared a few times. The chain employs TRBV19 and TRBJ1-6; D not resolved. V lost 10 bases, J lost 7 bases, and 17 bases lay in between. The CDR3 length is 14 residues. CDR1 and CDR2 from the germline V gene are LNHDA and SQIVND (reference sequence). CDR3 DNA: TGTGCCACCCGGCAACAGCACACGAATTCACCCCTCCACTTT. Translating it yields CATRQQHTNSPLHF.

The chain is built from TRBV7-8 and TRBJ2-5; D gene unclear. V lost 5 bases, J lost 2 bases, and 12 bases lay in between. CDR1 is SGHVS and CDR2 is FQNEAQ in the germline V gene. The CDR3 runs 14 residues. The CDR3 sequence is CASSQEPLQETQYF. CDR3 coding DNA: TGTGCCAGCAGCCAAGAGCCCCTTCAAGAGACCCAGTACTTC.

This clonotype was seen at least ten times. The CDR3 DNA follows: TGTGCCAGCAGACGGAGGCCAGCACTCAGGGTAGGACGGGACGGTGAAGCTTTCTTT. Residues: CASRRRPALRVGRDGEAFF. The V gene is TRBV6-2 or TRBV6-3, the J gene TRBJ1-1; the D gene is possibly TRBD1 (5 bases). The ends were cut back, 6 bases at V and 7 bases at J, with 33 bases in the middle. The CDR3 contains 19 residues. Germline V gives CDR1 MNHEY, CDR2 SVGEGT.

The rearrangement uses TRBV20-1 and TRBJ2-6; D is undetermined. With 5 bases removed from V and 0 bases from J, the gap between germline ends came to 14 bases. This CDR3 spans 16 amino acids. CDR1 is DFQATT, CDR2 SNEGSKA, per germline (reference sequence). The CDR3 bases are TGCAGTGCTTACCCCCTTACCGACTCTGGGGCCAACGTCCTGACTTTC. Amino acids: CSAYPLTDSGANVLTF.

This clonotype was observed a handful of times. The chain is built from TRBV12-3 or TRBV12-4 and TRBJ2-5; the D is unclear. Trimming cost V 6 bases and J 7 bases, with 12 bases left between them. The CDR3 consists of 12 residues. CDR3 sequence: CASRINSRTQYF. CDR3 DNA sequence: TGTGCCAGCAGGATCAACTCCCGGACCCAGTACTTC.

This clonotype was seen ten or more times. The rearrangement joins TRBV28 to TRBJ1-1; possible D gene TRBD1, 5 bases. Trimming removed 7 bases at V and 5 bases at J, with 11 bases between. Germline CDR1 reads MDHEN; CDR2 reads SYDVKM. This CDR3 contains 12 residues. CDR3 in amino acids: CASKGSETEAFF. The CDR3 DNA reads as TGTGCCAGCAAGGGGAGTGAGACTGAAGCTTTCTTT.

The chain recombines TRBV5-1 with TRBJ2-2; D not certain. The V end lost 4 bases, the J end lost 0 bases, and 7 bases lay between the germline ends. This CDR3 contains 14 residues. Germline lookup yields CDR1 SGHRS and CDR2 YFSETQ. The CDR3, as DNA: TGCGCCAGCAGCACGAATGCGAACACCGGGGAGCTGTTTTTT. It specifies CASSTNANTGELFF.

This clonotype was counted ten times or more. This chain uses TRBV4-3 with TRBJ1-5, with D possibly TRBD1 on 5 matching bases. CDR3 length: 16 residues. Trimming pared 0 bases from V and 7 bases from J, leaving 16 bases between. CDR1 is LGHNA, CDR2 YSLEER, per germline. As DNA, the CDR3 is TGCGCCAGCAGCCAAGAATGGGGGGGGTTCCGACAGCCCCAGCATTTT. Protein sequence: CASSQEWGGFRQPQHF.

Concerning this clonotype: Germline is not matched at one junction end, which may reflect a read error. The V and J genes are TRBV7-2 and TRBJ2-1, with 10 bases that match TRBD2. The CDR3 runs to 14 residues. The germline V gene has CDR1 SGHTA and CDR2 FQGNSA. The CDR3 region has the DNA TGTGCCAGCAGCTTCAGAGCGGGGGGGCTTGAGCAATTCTTC. Protein: CASSFRAGGLEQFF.

This clonotype was seen at least ten times. The chain combines TRBV5-1 with TRBJ1-1; D might be TRBD1 (6 bases). The CDR3 contains 15 residues. V lost 4 bases and J lost 0, with 13 bases in between. Germline values: CDR1 SGHRS, CDR2 YFSETQ. DNA for the CDR3: TGCGCCAGCAGCCTCGGACAGATTATGAACACTGAAGCTTTCTTT. The encoded protein is CASSLGQIMNTEAFF.

This clonotype was picked up a small number of times. The CDR3 coding sequence is TGTGCCAGCAGCTTGGGGGTATTCGGAGGGTTACAGGCACCCCTCCACTTT. This translates into CASSLGVFGGLQAPLHF. The rearrangement uses TRBV5-4 and TRBJ1-6, with D maybe TRBD1 (5 bases). With 0 bases removed from V and 11 bases from J, the gap between germline ends came to 21 bases. Germline V gene data show CDR1 as SGHNT and CDR2 as YYREEE (reference sequence). CDR3 length: 17 amino acids. The full variable domain, in which reference TRBV5-4 and TRBJ1-6 provide the parts outside the CDR3, is ETGVTQSPTHLIKTRGQQVTLRCSSQSGHNTVSWYQQALGQGPQFIFQYYREEENGRGNFPPRFSGLQFPNYSSELNVNALELDDSALYLCASSLGVFGGLQAPLHFGNGTRLTVT.

This clonotype was counted many times. The chain combines TRBV20-1 with TRBJ1-1; 10 nucleotides align to TRBD1. The V and J ends lost 2 bases and 3 bases, in that order; junction bases with no gene match: 3. Germline V CDR1 and CDR2: DFQATT, SNEGSKA (reference sequence). CDR3 length: 14 amino acids. CDR3 DNA: TGCAGTGCTAGATCGACAGGGGGCTACACTGAAGCTTTCTTT. This sequence encodes CSARSTGGYTEAFF.

This chain joins TRBV18 and TRBJ2-3, with D perhaps assigned TRBD1 or TRBD2 (5 bases each). CDR1 is KGHSH, CDR2 LQKENI, per germline. The germline V and J ends were trimmed by 5 bases and 0 bases, with 15 bases remaining between them. The CDR3 consists of 16 residues. DNA for the CDR3: TGTGCCAGCTCAGCCTTCCGGGACCCTAGCACAGATACGCAGTATTTT. Protein sequence: CASSAFRDPSTDTQYF.

This clonotype was found once. Possible read error: a much larger clone is one base away. The chain joins TRBV5-1 to TRBJ2-3; D may be TRBD2 (5 bases). This CDR3 is built from 16 residues. From germline, CDR1 is SGHRS and CDR2 YFSETQ. The CDR3: CASCLQGYGGTDTQYF. The DNA for the CDR3 is TGCGCCAGCTGCTTGCAAGGGTACGGGGGCACAGATACGCAGTATTTT.

The rearrangement links TRBV6-2 or TRBV6-3 to TRBJ2-7; possible D gene TRBD2, 6 bases. Germline V gene lookup returns CDR1 MNHEY and CDR2 SVGEGT. This CDR3 is built from 15 residues. Trimming took off 10 bases at V and 0 bases at J, with 19 bases between the two ends. This CDR3 reads CATRRGPSSSYEQYV. CDR3 DNA sequence: TGTGCCACCAGGAGGGGACCATCGAGCTCCTACGAGCAGTACGTC.